One sample yielded the 19 T cell receptor beta chains listed below, sequenced in a study of beta chain features in type 1 diabetes. Reverse transcription of all isolated RNA meant that expressed TCRB transcripts were sequenced. Sequenced by immunoSEQ multiplex PCR; TCRdb stores in-frame clones only, minus some. The sample has hundreds of thousands of clones, around 14% seen once; the top ten hold roughly 0.038%. The specimen was naive CD4+ T cells from blood. Every receptor here comes from a young man in good health.

This clone was observed a handful of times. This chain uses TRBV7-9 with TRBJ1-1; no clear D. The CDR3 loop spans 11 amino acids. The V and J ends lost 2 bases and 6 bases respectively, with 4 bases between them. Germline CDR1 and CDR2: SEHNR and FQNEAQ (reference sequence). For the CDR3, the DNA is TGTGCCAGCAGCTTATCTGCTGAAGCTTTCTTT. This translates into CASSLSAEAFF.

The rearrangement links TRBV7-7 to TRBJ2-7, with 8 bases aligning to TRBD2. From germline, CDR1 is SSHAT and CDR2 FNYEAQ (reference sequence). This CDR3 spans 14 amino acids. The CDR3 DNA reads as TGTGCTAGCAGCTTCAGCGGGAGTCTCTACGAGCAGTACGTC. This encodes CASSFSGSLYEQYV.

This clone has just a few counts. The chain links TRBV21-1 to TRBJ2-7; the D call in the table, TRBD2, was not verified against the DNA. TRBV21-1 is recorded as a pseudogene. This CDR3 comprises 11 residues. The CDR3 nucleotides are TGTGCCAGGGAGGAGGCCTACGAGCAGTACGTC. Its protein is CAREEAYEQYV.

This clone was seen a few times. J is TRBJ2-1 and V is TRBV7-9; D perhaps matches TRBD2 (5 bases). V was cut by 2 bases and J by 8 bases, with 16 bases left in between. The CDR3 contains 15 residues. The V gene's germline CDR1 is SEHNR and CDR2 FQNEAQ (reference sequence). In nucleotides, the CDR3 is TGTGCCAGCAGCTTATTAGGTGGGAGAACCCATGAGCAGTTCTTC. It encodes CASSLLGGRTHEQFF.

J is TRBJ2-7 and V is TRBV2; D gene unclear. V lost 4 bases and J 4 bases, leaving 8 bases between the germline ends. Per the germline V gene, CDR1 is SNHLY and CDR2 is FYNNEI. There are 12 residues in the CDR3. The CDR3 sequence is CASSVLGYEQYF. CDR3 coding DNA: TGTGCCAGCAGTGTGTTGGGGTACGAGCAGTACTTC.

The chain joins TRBV2 to TRBJ2-3; D is ambiguous. V was shortened by 4 bases and J by 3 bases, with 8 bases between the two germline ends. Per germline, CDR1 SNHLY and CDR2 FYNNEI. CDR3 length: 13 residues. The CDR3 here is CASSGPPTDTQYF. The CDR3 region has the DNA TGTGCCAGCAGTGGCCCCCCGACAGATACGCAGTATTTT. Using reference TRBV2 and TRBJ2-3 for the parts outside the CDR3, the full variable domain is EPEVTQTPSHQVTQMGQEVILRCVPISNHLYFYWYRQILGQKVEFLVSFYNNEISEKSEIFDDQFSVERPDGSNFTLKIRSTKLEDSAMYFCASSGPPTDTQYFGPGTRLTVL.

This clone was observed a few times. The V gene is TRBV5-1, the J gene TRBJ1-1; D is unclear. V gave up 0 bases and J gave up 2 bases, with 8 bases separating them. Per germline, CDR1 SGHRS and CDR2 YFSETQ. The CDR3 length is 14 residues. This chain's CDR3 is CASSLGRTNTEAFF. The DNA for the CDR3 is TGCGCCAGCAGCTTGGGTCGAACAAACACTGAAGCTTTCTTT.

This chain joins TRBV29-1 and TRBJ2-1; 10 nucleotides line up with TRBD2. V shed 3 bases and J 10 bases; nucleotides not matched to a gene: 9. CDR1 SQVTM and CDR2 ANQGSEA come from the germline V gene. The CDR3 covers 14 residues. In nucleotides, the CDR3 is TGCAGCGTTGAGCCAGCGGGAGGGCCCCGCGAGCAGTTCTTC. Translated: CSVEPAGGPREQFF.

The rearrangement joins TRBV5-1 to TRBJ1-1; tentative D call: TRBD1 (6 bases). CDR3 length: 15 amino acids. Between the trimmed V and J ends, which lost 4 bases and 3 bases, there was a span of 16 bases. Germline V gives CDR1 SGHRS, CDR2 YFSETQ. CDR3 DNA sequence: TGCGCCAGCAGCAGAATAAACAGGGTGGACACTGAAGCTTTCTTT. This encodes CASSRINRVDTEAFF.

The chain combines TRBV7-9 with TRBJ2-5; TRBD2 matches at 7 bases. CDR3 length: 13 residues. V gave up 3 bases and J gave up 5 bases; unmatched junction bases: 3. Looked up from germline, CDR1 is SEHNR and CDR2 is FQNEAQ (reference sequence). For the CDR3, the DNA is TGTGCCAGCAGCTTTGGGAGGGAGGAGACCCAGTACTTC. Protein: CASSFGREETQYF.

The chain links TRBV20-1 to TRBJ2-1; maybe TRBD2 (6 bases). CDR1 DFQATT and CDR2 SNEGSKA come from the germline V gene (reference sequence). This CDR3 contains 11 residues. V was clipped by 3 bases and J by 8 bases, with 8 bases between them. The CDR3, as DNA: TGCAGTGCTAGCGGGAGCGATGAGCAGTTCTTC. It codes for CSASGSDEQFF.

This clone has just a few counts. The chain joins TRBV6-1 to TRBJ2-7, with D unresolved. Germline V gene lookup returns CDR1 MNHNS and CDR2 SASEGT. CDR3 size: 14 residues. Trimming removed 8 bases at V and 2 bases at J, with 16 bases between. The CDR3 region has the DNA TGTGCCAGCGCAGTGAACCATCTCCCCTACGAGCAGTACGTC. This translates into CASAVNHLPYEQYV.

This clone was observed a handful of times. This chain joins TRBV25-1 and TRBJ1-2; D uncertain. Germline V lookup: CDR1 MGHDK, CDR2 SYGVNS. Trimming left V 3 bases short and J 7 bases short, with 15 bases between. CDR3 length: 14 residues. The CDR3 is CASSEWSPLGGYTF. CDR3 nucleotides: TGTGCCAGCAGTGAGTGGAGCCCCCTTGGTGGCTACACCTTC.

This chain connects TRBV5-4 to TRBJ2-7; the D gene is possibly TRBD1 (6 bases). CDR3 length equals 15 residues. Trimming removed 0 bases from V and 0 bases from J, with 10 bases in between. Per germline, CDR1 SGHNT and CDR2 YYREEE (reference sequence). The CDR3 sequence is CASSLEDRASYEQYF. The CDR3, as DNA: TGTGCCAGCAGCTTGGAGGACAGAGCCTCCTACGAGCAGTACTTC.

The chain has TRBV27 and TRBJ1-5, with no clear D. Deletions cut 5 bases from V and 2 bases from J, with 10 bases between. Germline lookup yields CDR1 MNHEY and CDR2 SMNVEV (reference sequence). The CDR3 is made up of 14 amino acids. CDR3 amino acids: CASSLTGGNQPQHF. CDR3 DNA sequence: TGTGCCAGCAGTCTCACTGGTGGCAATCAGCCCCAGCATTTT.

This clone showed up just a few times. The V and J genes are TRBV14 and TRBJ1-2; D is uncertain. V lost 0 bases and J lost 5, with 16 bases in between. The CDR3 runs 16 residues. Per germline, CDR1 SGHDN and CDR2 FVKESK. The CDR3 coding sequence is TGTGCCAGCAGCCAAGACCTTGCTGGCGGGATTTATGGCTACACCTTC. Amino acid sequence: CASSQDLAGGIYGYTF.

This clone was counted only a few times. The chain carries TRBV9 and TRBJ1-2; D remains unclear. Germline V gives CDR1 SGDLS, CDR2 YYNGEE. This CDR3 contains 14 residues. Trimming shortened V by 0 bases and J by 1 base, and 7 bases separated the two germline ends. CDR3 loop: CASSVGMNNYGYTF. The CDR3 DNA reads as TGTGCCAGCAGCGTAGGCATGAATAACTATGGCTACACCTTC.

This clone was detected only a few times. The chain couples TRBV11-2 to TRBJ1-6, with a weak D call TRBD1 (6 bases). Trimming took 4 bases from V and 2 from J, leaving 12 bases between them. Per germline, CDR1 SGHAT and CDR2 FQNNGV. The CDR3 is 16 residues long. The CDR3 spells CASSYKGGTYNSPLHF. As DNA, the CDR3 is TGTGCCAGCAGCTACAAAGGGGGAACCTATAATTCACCCCTCCACTTT.

V gene TRBV7-2 combines with J gene TRBJ1-1; TRBD1 is a possible D gene (6 bases). The CDR3 is 13 amino acids. Looked up from germline, CDR1 is SGHTA and CDR2 is FQGNSA. V gave up 4 bases and J gave up 6 bases, with 12 bases separating them. CDR3 sequence: CASSSLGGAEAFF. For the CDR3, the DNA is TGTGCCAGCAGCTCCCTAGGGGGGGCTGAAGCTTTCTTT.